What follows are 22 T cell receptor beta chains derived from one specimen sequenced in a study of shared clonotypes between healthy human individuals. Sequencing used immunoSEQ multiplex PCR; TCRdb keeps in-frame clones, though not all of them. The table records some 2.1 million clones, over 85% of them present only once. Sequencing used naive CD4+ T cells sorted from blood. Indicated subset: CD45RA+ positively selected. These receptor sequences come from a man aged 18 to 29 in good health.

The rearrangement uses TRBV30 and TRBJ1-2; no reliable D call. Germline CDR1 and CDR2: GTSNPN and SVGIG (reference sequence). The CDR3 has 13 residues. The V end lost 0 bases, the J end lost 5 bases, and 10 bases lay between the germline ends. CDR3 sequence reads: CAWSVLAEYGYTF. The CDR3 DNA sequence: TGTGCCTGGAGTGTATTGGCAGAGTATGGCTACACCTTC.

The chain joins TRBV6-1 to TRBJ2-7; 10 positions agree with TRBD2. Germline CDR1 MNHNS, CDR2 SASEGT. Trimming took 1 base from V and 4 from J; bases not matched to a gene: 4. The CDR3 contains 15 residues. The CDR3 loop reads CASSEGSGRAYEQYF. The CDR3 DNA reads TGTGCCAGCAGTGAAGGGAGCGGGAGGGCGTACGAGCAGTACTTC.

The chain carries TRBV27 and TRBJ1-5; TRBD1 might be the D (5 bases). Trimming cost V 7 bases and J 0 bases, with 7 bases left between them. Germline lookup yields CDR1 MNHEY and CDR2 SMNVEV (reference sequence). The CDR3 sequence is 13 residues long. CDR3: CASTQGSNQPQHF. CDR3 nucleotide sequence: TGTGCCAGCACCCAGGGTAGCAATCAGCCCCAGCATTTT.

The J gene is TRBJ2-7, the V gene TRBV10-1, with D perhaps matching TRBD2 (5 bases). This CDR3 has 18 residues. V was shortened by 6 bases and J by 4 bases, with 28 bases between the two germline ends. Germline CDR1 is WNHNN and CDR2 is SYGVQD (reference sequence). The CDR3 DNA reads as TGCGCCAGCAGCACCCAAGGGAGCAAGGATTGCTGTGGATACGAGCAGTACTTC. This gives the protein CASSTQGSKDCCGYEQYF.

CDR3 in amino acids: CASKGGQLTETQYF. CDR3 DNA sequence: TGCGCCAGCAAAGGAGGGCAGCTAACAGAGACCCAGTACTTC. The chain has TRBV5-1 and TRBJ2-5; D possibly corresponds to TRBD2 (6 bases). Per the germline V gene, CDR1 is SGHRS and CDR2 is YFSETQ. The CDR3 covers 14 residues. Trimming cost V 6 bases and J 4 bases, with 16 bases left between them.

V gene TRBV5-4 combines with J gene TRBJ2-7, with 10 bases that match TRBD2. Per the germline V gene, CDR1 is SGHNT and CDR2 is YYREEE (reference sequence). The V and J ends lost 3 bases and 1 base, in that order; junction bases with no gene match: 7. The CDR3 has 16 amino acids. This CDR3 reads CASSSIAGGLSYEQYF. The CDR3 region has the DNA TGTGCCAGCAGCTCGATAGCGGGGGGCCTTTCCTACGAGCAGTACTTC. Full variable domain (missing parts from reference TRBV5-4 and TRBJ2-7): ETGVTQSPTHLIKTRGQQVTLRCSSQSGHNTVSWYQQALGQGPQFIFQYYREEENGRGNFPPRFSGLQFPNYSSELNVNALELDDSALYLCASSSIAGGLSYEQYFGPGTRLTVT.

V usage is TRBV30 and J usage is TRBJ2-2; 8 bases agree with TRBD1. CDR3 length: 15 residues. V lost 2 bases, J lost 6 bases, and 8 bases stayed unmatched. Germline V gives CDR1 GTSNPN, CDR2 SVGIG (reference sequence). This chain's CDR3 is CAWSRTGGLAGELFF. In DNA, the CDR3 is TGTGCCTGGAGTCGCACAGGGGGACTGGCCGGGGAGCTGTTTTTT.

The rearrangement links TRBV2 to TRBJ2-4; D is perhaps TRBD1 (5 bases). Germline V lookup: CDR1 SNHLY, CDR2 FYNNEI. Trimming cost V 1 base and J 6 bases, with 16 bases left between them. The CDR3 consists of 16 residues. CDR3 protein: CASSEGWGQGGNIQYF. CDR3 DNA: TGTGCCAGCAGTGAAGGGTGGGGTCAGGGTGGAAACATTCAGTACTTC.

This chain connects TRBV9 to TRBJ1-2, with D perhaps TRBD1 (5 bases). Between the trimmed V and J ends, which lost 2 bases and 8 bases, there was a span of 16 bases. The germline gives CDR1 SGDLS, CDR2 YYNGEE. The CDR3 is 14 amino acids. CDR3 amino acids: CASSVEGTWVGYTF. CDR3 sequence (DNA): TGTGCCAGCAGCGTGGAGGGGACGTGGGTAGGCTACACCTTC.

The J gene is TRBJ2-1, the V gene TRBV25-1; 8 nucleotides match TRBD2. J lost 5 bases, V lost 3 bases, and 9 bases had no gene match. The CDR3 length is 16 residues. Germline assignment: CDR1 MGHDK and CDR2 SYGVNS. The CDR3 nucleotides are TGTGCCAGCAGTGATGGACTAGCAATTTATGACAATGAGCAGTTCTTC. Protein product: CASSDGLAIYDNEQFF.

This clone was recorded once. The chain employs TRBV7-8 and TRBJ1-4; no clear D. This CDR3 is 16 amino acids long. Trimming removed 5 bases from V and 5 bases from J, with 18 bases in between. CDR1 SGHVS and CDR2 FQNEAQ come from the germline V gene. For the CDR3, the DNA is TGTGCCAGCAGCCTATATCCCACAGACGGCAATGAAAAACTGTTTTTT. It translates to CASSLYPTDGNEKLFF. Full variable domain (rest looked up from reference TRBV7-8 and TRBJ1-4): GAGVSQSPRYKVAKRGQDVALRCDPISGHVSLFWYQQALGQGPEFLTYFQNEAQLDKSGLPSDRFFAERPEGSVSTLKIQRTQQEDSAVYLCASSLYPTDGNEKLFFGSGTQLSVL.

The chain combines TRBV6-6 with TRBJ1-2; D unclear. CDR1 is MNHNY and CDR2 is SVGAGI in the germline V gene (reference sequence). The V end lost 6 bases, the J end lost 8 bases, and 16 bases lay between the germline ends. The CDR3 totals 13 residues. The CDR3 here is CASSHPGSGGYTF. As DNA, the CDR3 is TGTGCCAGCAGCCATCCGGGGAGCGGCGGCTACACCTTC.

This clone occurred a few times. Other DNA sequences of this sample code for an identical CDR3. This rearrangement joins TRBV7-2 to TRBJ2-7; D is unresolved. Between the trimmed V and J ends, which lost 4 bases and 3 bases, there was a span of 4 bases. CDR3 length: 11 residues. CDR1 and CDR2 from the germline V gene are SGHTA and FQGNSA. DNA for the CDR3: TGTGCCAGCAGCTCCCTCTACGAGCAGTACTTC. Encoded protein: CASSSLYEQYF.

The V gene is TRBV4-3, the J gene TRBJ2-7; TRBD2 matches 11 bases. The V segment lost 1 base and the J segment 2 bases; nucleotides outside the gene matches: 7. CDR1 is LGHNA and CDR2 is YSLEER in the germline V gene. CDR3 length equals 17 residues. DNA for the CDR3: TGCGCCAGCAGCCAAGCGCTGGGACTAGCGGATACCTACGAGCAGTACTTC. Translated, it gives CASSQALGLADTYEQYF.

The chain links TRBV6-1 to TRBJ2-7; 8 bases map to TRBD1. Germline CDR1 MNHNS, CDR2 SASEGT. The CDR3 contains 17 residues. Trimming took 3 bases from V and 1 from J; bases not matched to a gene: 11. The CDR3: CASSEAGGAQWSYEQYF. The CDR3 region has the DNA TGTGCCAGCAGTGAGGCAGGGGGCGCTCAGTGGTCCTACGAGCAGTACTTC.

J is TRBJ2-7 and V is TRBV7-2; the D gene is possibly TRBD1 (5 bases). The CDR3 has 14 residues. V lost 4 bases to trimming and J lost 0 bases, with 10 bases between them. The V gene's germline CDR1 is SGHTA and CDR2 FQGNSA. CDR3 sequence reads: CASSSDIHSYEQYF. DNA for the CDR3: TGTGCCAGCAGCTCGGACATCCACTCCTACGAGCAGTACTTC.

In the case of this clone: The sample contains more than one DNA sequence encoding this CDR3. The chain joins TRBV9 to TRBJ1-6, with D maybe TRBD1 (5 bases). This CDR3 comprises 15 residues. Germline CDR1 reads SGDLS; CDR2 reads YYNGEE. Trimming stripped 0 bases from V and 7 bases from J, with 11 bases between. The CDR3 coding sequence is TGTGCCAGCAGCGTAGCTACTGGGGGGAATTCACCCCTCCACTTT. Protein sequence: CASSVATGGNSPLHF. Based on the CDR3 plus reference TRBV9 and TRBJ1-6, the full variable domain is DSGVTQTPKHLITATGQRVTLRCSPRSGDLSVYWYQQSLDQGLQFLIQYYNGEERAKGNILERFSAQQFPDLHSELNLSSLELGDSALYFCASSVATGGNSPLHFGNGTRLTVT.

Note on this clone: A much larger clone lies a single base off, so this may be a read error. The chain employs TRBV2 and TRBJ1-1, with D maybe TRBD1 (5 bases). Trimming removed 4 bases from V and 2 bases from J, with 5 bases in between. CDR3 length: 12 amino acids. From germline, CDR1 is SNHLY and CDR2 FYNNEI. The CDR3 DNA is TGTGCCAGCAGTGGGGACAACACTGAAGCTTTCTTT. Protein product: CASSGDNTEAFF. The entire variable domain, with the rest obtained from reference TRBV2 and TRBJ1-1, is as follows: EPEVTQTPSHQVTQMGQEVILRCVPISNHLYFYWYRQILGQKVEFLVSFYNNEISEKSEIFDDQFSVERPDGSNFTLKIRSTKLEDSAMYFCASSGDNTEAFFGQGTRLTVV.

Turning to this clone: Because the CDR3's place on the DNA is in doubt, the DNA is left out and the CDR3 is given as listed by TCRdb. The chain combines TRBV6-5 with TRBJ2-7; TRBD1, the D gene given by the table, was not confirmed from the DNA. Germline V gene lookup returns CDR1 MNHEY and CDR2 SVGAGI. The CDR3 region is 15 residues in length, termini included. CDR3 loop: CASSSSWTGRYEQYF.

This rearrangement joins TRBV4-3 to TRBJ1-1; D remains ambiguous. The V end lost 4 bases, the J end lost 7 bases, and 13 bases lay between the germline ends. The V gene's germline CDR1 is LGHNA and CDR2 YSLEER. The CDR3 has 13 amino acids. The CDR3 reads CASSRAGGFEAFF. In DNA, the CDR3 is TGCGCCAGCAGCCGAGCCGGAGGGTTTGAAGCTTTCTTT.

In DNA form, the CDR3 reads TGCGCCAGCAGTTCGGCCGGGACAGGGGTAGAGACCCAGTACTTC. Translating gives CASSSAGTGVETQYF. This chain uses TRBV10-1 with TRBJ2-5, with TRBD1 matching 10 bases. Looked up from germline, CDR1 is WNHNN and CDR2 is SYGVQD (reference sequence). Trimming at V came to 5 bases and at J to 4 bases, leaving 7 bases not matched to a gene. This CDR3 has 15 residues.

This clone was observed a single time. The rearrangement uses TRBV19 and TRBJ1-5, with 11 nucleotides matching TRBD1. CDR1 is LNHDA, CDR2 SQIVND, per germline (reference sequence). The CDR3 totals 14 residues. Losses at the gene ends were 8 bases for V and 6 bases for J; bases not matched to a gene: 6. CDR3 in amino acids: CASWDRGMVQPQHF. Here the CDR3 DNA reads TGTGCCAGTTGGGACAGGGGGATGGTTCAGCCCCAGCATTTT.